The 3 T cell receptor beta chains listed next were all sequenced from one sample in a study of spatial heterogeneity in lung cancer. MiXCR, run by TCRdb on the 5' RACE reads, gives a single entry per CDR3 protein. The data hold roughly 17,000 distinct CDR3 sequences, with 9% to 10% observed a single time. Documented time point: blood at routine non-recurrence follow-up after resection. The sample consisted of PBMCs, taken at follow-up. These receptors came from a female donor with early-stage non-small cell lung cancer.

This clonotype has a count of ten or more. The genes are TRBV11-2 and TRBJ2-5; no reliable D call. The V end was cut by 4 bases, the J end by 4 bases, with 4 bases between. The CDR3 loop spans 11 amino acids. Germline V lookup: CDR1 SGHAT, CDR2 FQNNGV. The CDR3: CASSYRETQYF. In DNA form, the CDR3 reads TGTGCCAGCAGCTACAGAGAGACCCAGTACTTC.

The chain carries TRBV7-2 and TRBJ2-7; TRBD2 agrees at 9 bases. The CDR3 is 15 amino acids. J was trimmed by 3 bases and V by 5 bases; bases with no gene match: 8. Germline V gene data show CDR1 as SGHTA and CDR2 as FQGNSA. The CDR3 reads CASSALAGASYEQYF. DNA of the CDR3: TGTGCCAGCAGCGCTTTAGCGGGGGCCAGCTACGAGCAGTACTTC.

This clonotype was counted many times. The V and J genes are TRBV18 and TRBJ1-5, with 8 bases aligning to TRBD1. The V gene end was trimmed by 6 bases and the J gene end by 3 bases; junction bases not matched to a gene: 4. Germline V gene sequence: CDR1 KGHSH, CDR2 LQKENI. The CDR3 sequence is 14 residues long. The DNA for the CDR3 is TGTGCCAGCTCTCAGGACAGGGTCAATCAGCCCCAGCATTTT. Its protein product is CASSQDRVNQPQHF.